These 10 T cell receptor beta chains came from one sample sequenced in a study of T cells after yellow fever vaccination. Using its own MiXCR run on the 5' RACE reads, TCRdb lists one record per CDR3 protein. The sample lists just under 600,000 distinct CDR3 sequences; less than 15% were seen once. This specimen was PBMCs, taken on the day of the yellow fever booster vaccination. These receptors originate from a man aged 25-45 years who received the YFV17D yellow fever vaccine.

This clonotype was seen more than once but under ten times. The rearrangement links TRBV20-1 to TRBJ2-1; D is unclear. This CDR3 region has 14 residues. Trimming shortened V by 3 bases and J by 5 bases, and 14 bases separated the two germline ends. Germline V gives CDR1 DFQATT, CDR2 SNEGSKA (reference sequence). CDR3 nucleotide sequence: TGCAGTGCTAGTCCCCAGCGTGGCCACAATGAGCAGTTCTTC. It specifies CSASPQRGHNEQFF.

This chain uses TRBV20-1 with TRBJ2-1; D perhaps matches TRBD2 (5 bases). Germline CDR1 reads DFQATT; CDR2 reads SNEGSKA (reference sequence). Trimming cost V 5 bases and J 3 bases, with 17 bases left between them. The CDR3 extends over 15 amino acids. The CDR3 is CSAHDLAKIYNEQFF. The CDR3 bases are TGCAGTGCTCACGATCTAGCAAAGATCTACAATGAGCAGTTCTTC.

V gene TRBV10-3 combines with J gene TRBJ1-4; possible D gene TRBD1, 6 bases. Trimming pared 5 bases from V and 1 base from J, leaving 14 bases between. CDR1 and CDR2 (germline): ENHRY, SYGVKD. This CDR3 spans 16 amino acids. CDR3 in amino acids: CAISKAMTGTNEKLFF. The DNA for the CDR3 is TGTGCCATCAGTAAAGCGATGACAGGAACTAATGAAAAACTGTTTTTT.

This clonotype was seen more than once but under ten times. In nucleotides, the CDR3 is TGTGCCAGCGGCCTGGGGATGGAGACCCAGTACTTC. It translates to CASGLGMETQYF. This rearrangement joins TRBV7-9 to TRBJ2-5, with no clear D. This CDR3 spans 12 amino acids. The V end lost 8 bases, the J end lost 5 bases, and 12 bases lay between the germline ends. Germline lookup yields CDR1 SEHNR and CDR2 FQNEAQ (reference sequence).

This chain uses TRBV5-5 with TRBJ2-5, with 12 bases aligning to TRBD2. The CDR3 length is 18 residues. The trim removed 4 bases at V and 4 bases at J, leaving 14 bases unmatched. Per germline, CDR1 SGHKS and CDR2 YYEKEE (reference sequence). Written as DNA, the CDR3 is TGTGCCAGCAGCATCCCTGTGGGTCTAGCGGGAGGGCGAGAGACCCAGTACTTC. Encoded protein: CASSIPVGLAGGRETQYF. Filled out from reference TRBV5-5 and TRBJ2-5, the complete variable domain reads DAGVTQSPTHLIKTRGQQVTLRCSPISGHKSVSWYQQVLGQGPQFIFQYYEKEERGRGNFPDRFSARQFPNYSSELNVNALLLGDSALYLCASSIPVGLAGGRETQYFGPGTRLLVL.

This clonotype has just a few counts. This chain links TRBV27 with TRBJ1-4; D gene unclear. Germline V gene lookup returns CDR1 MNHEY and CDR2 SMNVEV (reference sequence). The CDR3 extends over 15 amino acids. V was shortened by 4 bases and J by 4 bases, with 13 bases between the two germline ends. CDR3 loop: CASSYSLGSNEKLFF. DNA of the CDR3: TGTGCCAGCAGTTATTCGTTAGGGAGTAATGAAAAACTGTTTTTT.

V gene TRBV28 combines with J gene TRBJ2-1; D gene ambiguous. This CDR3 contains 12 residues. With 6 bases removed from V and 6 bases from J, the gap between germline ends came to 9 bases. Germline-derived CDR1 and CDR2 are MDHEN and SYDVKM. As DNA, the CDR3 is TGTGCCAGCAGCTCCATGATCAATGAGCAGTTCTTC. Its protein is CASSSMINEQFF. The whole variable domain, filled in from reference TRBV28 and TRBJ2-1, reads DVKVTQSSRYLVKRTGEKVFLECVQDMDHENMFWYRQDPGLGLRLIYFSYDVKMKEKGDIPEGYSVSREKKERFSLILESASTNQTSMYLCASSSMINEQFFGPGTRLTVL.

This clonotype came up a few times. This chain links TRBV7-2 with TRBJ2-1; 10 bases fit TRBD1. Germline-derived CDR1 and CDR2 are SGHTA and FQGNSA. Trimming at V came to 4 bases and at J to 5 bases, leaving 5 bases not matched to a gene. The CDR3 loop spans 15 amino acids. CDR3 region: CASSSTGGGNNEQFF. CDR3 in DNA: TGTGCCAGCAGCTCGACAGGGGGCGGTAACAATGAGCAGTTCTTC.

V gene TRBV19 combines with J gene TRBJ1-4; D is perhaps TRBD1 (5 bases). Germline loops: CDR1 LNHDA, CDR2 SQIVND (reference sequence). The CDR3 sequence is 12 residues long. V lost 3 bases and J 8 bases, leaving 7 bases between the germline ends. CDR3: CASSIRGEKLFF. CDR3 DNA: TGTGCCAGTAGTATTCGGGGCGAAAAACTGTTTTTT.

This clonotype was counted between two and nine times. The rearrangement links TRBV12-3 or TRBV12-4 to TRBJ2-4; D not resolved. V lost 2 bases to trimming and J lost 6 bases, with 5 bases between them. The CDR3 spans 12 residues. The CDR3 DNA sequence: TGTGCCAGCAGTTTATCCAGAAACATTCAGTACTTC. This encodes CASSLSRNIQYF.